This T cell receptor beta chain is drawn from a study of OX40 agonist ivuxolimab in advanced cancers. Germline CDR1 is SGHRS and CDR2 is YFSETQ. The CDR3 extends over 16 amino acids. The V gene end was trimmed by 4 bases and the J gene end by 4 bases; junction bases not matched to a gene: 8. Method: immunoSEQ multiplex PCR; TCRdb's copy keeps in-frame clones and lacks some. The sample has around 70,000 clones, around 90% seen once; the top ten hold 2%. Source: CD4+ or CD8+ T cells sorted from blood, taken in a trial of the OX40 agonist ivuxolimab. This chain links TRBV5-1 with TRBJ2-2; TRBD1 agrees at 9 bases. This clonotype originated in an adult with an advanced solid tumor such as melanoma, head and neck, liver or kidney cancer. CDR3 nucleotides: TGCGCCAGCAGCCACCGACAGGGGGATAGCACCGGGGAGCTGTTTTTT. Its protein product is CASSHRQGDSTGELFF.